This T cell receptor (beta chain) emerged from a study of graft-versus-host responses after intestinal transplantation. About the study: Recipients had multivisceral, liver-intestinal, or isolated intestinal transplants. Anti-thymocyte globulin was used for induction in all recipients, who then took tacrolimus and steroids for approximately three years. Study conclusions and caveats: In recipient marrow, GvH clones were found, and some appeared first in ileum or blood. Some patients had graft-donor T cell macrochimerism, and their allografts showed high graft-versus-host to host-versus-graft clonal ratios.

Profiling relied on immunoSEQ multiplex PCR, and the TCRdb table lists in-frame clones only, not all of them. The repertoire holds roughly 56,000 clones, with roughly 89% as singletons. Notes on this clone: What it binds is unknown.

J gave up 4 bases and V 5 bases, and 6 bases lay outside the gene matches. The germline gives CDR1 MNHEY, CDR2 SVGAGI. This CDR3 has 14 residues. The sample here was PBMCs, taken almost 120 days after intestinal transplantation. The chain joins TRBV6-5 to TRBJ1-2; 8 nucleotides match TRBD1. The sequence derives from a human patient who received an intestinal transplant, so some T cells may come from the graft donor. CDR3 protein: CASSAQGVSYGYTF. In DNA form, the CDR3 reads TGTGCCAGCAGTGCACAGGGGGTAAGCTATGGCTACACCTTC.